This T cell receptor (beta chain) was retrieved from a study of blood T cell repertoires in COVID-19. In the original analysis: Cell counts per sample came from amplifying reference gene primers. Clones were read by immunoSEQ multiplex PCR, and TCRdb kept only the in-frame ones, dropping some. That table gives V, J and clone size, and the DNA gave D and trimming. This sample has hundreds of thousands of clones, with 70% to 90% found just once. V was shortened by 0 bases and J by 3 bases, with 6 bases between the two germline ends. This CDR3 contains 13 residues. Germline assignment: CDR1 SGDLS and CDR2 YYNGEE.

The sequencing sample was made of peripheral blood. The chain has TRBV9 and TRBJ2-5, with D uncertain. This clonotype was sampled from a man younger than 30 with COVID-19, enrolled during active disease. CDR3 sequence reads: CASSVVPEETQYF. The CDR3 bases are TGTGCCAGCAGCGTAGTTCCCGAAGAGACCCAGTACTTC. Variable domain in full (rest from reference TRBV9 and TRBJ2-5): DSGVTQTPKHLITATGQRVTLRCSPRSGDLSVYWYQQSLDQGLQFLIQYYNGEERAKGNILERFSAQQFPDLHSELNLSSLELGDSALYFCASSVVPEETQYFGPGTRLLVL.